This T cell receptor beta chain was sequenced during a study of beta chain features in type 1 diabetes. Regarding the study as a whole: With patients and controls alike, PCR might favor shorter templates to an equal degree. For Type 1 diabetes patients, all four CD4+ subsets carried TCRB CDR3s that were moderately but significantly shorter.

On this clone itself: The antigen remains undetermined.

Germline trimming cut 6 bases from V and 6 bases from J; bases unmatched to any gene: 7. The CDR3 extends over 14 amino acids. CDR1 is SGDLS and CDR2 is YYNGEE in the germline V gene. The investigators reverse transcribed all of the isolated RNA, so they sequenced expressed TCRB transcripts. TCRdb's copy holds only in-frame clones and misses some; the assay was immunoSEQ multiplex PCR. The table lists 200,000 to 300,000 clones, about 11% of them singletons, with around 0.017% in the top ten. Source material: naive CD4+ T cells from blood. The receptor comes from a man younger than 45 with type 1 diabetes. The V call is TRBV9, the J call TRBJ2-1, with 9 bases that match TRBD1. The CDR3 reads CASTVMGQGNEQFF. The DNA for the CDR3 is TGTGCCAGCACTGTGATGGGACAGGGCAATGAGCAGTTCTTC. Filled out from reference TRBV9 and TRBJ2-1, the complete variable domain reads DSGVTQTPKHLITATGQRVTLRCSPRSGDLSVYWYQQSLDQGLQFLIQYYNGEERAKGNILERFSAQQFPDLHSELNLSSLELGDSALYFCASTVMGQGNEQFFGPGTRLTVL.